The source of this T cell receptor beta chain is a study of identical twins. The V gene's germline CDR1 is DFQATT and CDR2 SNEGSKA (reference sequence). The CDR3 consists of 15 residues. Trimming removed 0 bases at V and 5 bases at J, with 16 bases between. A universal primer binding site was introduced by template switching. The final cDNA contained unique molecular identifiers. One entry per CDR3 protein, called by TCRdb with MiXCR from the 5' RACE reads. This sample has hundreds of thousands of distinct CDR3 sequences; over 20% occur once, and the top ten carry over 4%. The data also belong to a second study, concerning T cells expressing NK-cell markers.

The TCR was taken from a woman aged 18-35 years in good health. Input material: PBMCs. V gene TRBV20-1 combines with J gene TRBJ2-5; TRBD2 is a possible D gene (5 bases). CDR3 amino acids: CSARDTRVSRETQYF. The CDR3 DNA reads TGCAGTGCTAGAGATACGAGGGTGTCGCGGGAGACCCAGTACTTC.